The sequence of this T cell receptor beta chain was determined in a study of shared clonotypes between healthy human individuals. Study results and caveats: Among non-shared clonotypes, generation probabilities were lower than among those shared by all four donors. The researchers took only blood, and tissue repertoires probably look different.

Terminally differentiated effector memory CD45RA+ cells were excluded from the naive CD8 cells, which were CD45RO-negative and positively selected for CCR7. Clones were sequenced by immunoSEQ multiplex PCR, and TCRdb holds only the in-frame ones, with some missing. Counted here are 550,000 to 650,000 clones, approximately 96% occurring once; the ten biggest clones make up about 0.12%. About this clone itself: Its specificity is not known.

This sequence was found in a woman aged 25 to 39 in good health. The specimen was naive CD8+ T cells sorted from blood.

The CDR3 reads CASRDSAGTDTQYF. The DNA of the CDR3 is TGCGCCAGCAGGGACTCGGCTGGGACAGATACGCAGTATTTT. The V gene is TRBV10-1, the J gene TRBJ2-3; perhaps TRBD2 as D (5 bases). Germline CDR1 reads WNHNN; CDR2 reads SYGVQD (reference sequence). The CDR3 covers 14 residues. Trimming removed 6 bases at V and 3 bases at J, with 13 bases between.